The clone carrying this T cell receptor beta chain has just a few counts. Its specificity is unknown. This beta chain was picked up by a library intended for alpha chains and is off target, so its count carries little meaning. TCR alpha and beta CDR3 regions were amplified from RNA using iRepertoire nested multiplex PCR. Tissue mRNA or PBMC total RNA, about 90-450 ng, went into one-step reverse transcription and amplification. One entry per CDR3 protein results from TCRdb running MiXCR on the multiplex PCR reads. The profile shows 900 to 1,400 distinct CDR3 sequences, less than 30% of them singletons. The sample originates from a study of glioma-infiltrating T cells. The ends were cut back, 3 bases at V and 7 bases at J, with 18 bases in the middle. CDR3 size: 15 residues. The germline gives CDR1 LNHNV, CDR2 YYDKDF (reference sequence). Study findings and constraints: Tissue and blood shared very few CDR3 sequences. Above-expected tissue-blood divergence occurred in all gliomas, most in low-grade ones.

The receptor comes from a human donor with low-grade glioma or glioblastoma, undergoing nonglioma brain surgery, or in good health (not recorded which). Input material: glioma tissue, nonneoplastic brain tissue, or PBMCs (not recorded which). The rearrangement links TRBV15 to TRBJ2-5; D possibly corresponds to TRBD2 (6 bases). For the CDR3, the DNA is TGTGCCACCAGCAGTGAGGGTTCTCCCGGGGGGACCCAGTACTTC. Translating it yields CATSSEGSPGGTQYF.